These 30 T cell receptor beta chains share one sample of origin, sequenced in a study of T cell responses to AZD1222 COVID-19 vaccine. Assay used: immunoSEQ multiplex PCR; TCRdb lists only in-frame clones, some missing. Of roughly 180,000 clones listed, about 94% were seen once; the top ten hold roughly 8.4%. The material sequenced was peripheral blood, taken on day 0 of AZD1222 vaccination. The receptor source for this set is an adult in good health.

The chain links TRBV12-3 or TRBV12-4 to TRBJ2-2; D gene ambiguous. V lost 7 bases to trimming and J lost 7 bases, with 4 bases between them. The CDR3 extends over 10 amino acids. The CDR3 nucleotides are TGTGCCAGCAAGGGCGGGGAGCTGTTTTTT. Residues: CASKGGELFF.

This clone was observed a few times. CDR3 sequence reads: CASSDGTGGSDTQYF. As DNA, the CDR3 is TGTGCCAGCAGTGATGGGACAGGGGGGTCAGATACGCAGTATTTT. The V and J genes are TRBV6-1 and TRBJ2-3; TRBD1 aligns across 11 bases. The ends lost 3 bases at V and 4 bases at J; junction bases unmatched: 3. The CDR3 loop spans 15 amino acids. The germline V gene encodes CDR1 MNHNS and CDR2 SASEGT.

The chain combines TRBV9 with TRBJ2-1; no reliable D call. Germline CDR1 and CDR2: SGDLS and YYNGEE. The CDR3 is 14 amino acids. V lost 0 bases, J lost 6 bases, and 10 bases lay in between. The CDR3 here is CASSVEESPNEQFF. The CDR3 coding sequence is TGTGCCAGCAGCGTAGAAGAGAGTCCCAATGAGCAGTTCTTC.

The J gene is TRBJ1-1, the V gene TRBV7-8; the D gene is possibly TRBD1 (6 bases). The V end was cut by 4 bases, the J end by 0 bases, with 9 bases between. Germline V lookup: CDR1 SGHVS, CDR2 FQNEAQ. The CDR3 runs 14 residues. The CDR3, as DNA: TGTGCCAGCAGCTCCGGGGGCATGAACACTGAAGCTTTCTTT. It translates to CASSSGGMNTEAFF.

This sequence joins TRBV6-6 and TRBJ1-1; D remains ambiguous. Germline assignment: CDR1 MNHNY and CDR2 SVGAGI (reference sequence). The CDR3 runs to 14 residues. V gave up 4 bases and J gave up 0 bases, with 9 bases separating them. The DNA of the CDR3 is TGTGCCAGCAGTTTGACGAACATGAACACTGAAGCTTTCTTT. It encodes CASSLTNMNTEAFF.

The rearrangement joins TRBV3-1 (or the pseudogene TRBV3-2) to TRBJ1-2; D is uncertain. The CDR3 sequence is 13 residues long. Trimming left V 4 bases short and J 2 bases short, with 8 bases between. From germline, CDR1 is LGHDT and CDR2 YNNKEL (reference sequence). CDR3 sequence (DNA): TGTGCCAGCAGCCGGACGGGAAACTATGGCTACACCTTC. It is translated as CASSRTGNYGYTF.

The chain joins TRBV11-2 to TRBJ2-2, with TRBD2 identical over 7 bases. The trim removed 5 bases at V and 4 bases at J, leaving 7 bases unmatched. Germline-derived CDR1 and CDR2 are SGHAT and FQNNGV. The CDR3 sequence is 15 residues long. The CDR3, as DNA: TGTGCCAGCAGCGTAACTAGCGACCGCACCGGGGAGCTGTTTTTT. Residues: CASSVTSDRTGELFF.

This sequence joins TRBV5-6 and TRBJ2-7, with D possibly matching TRBD1 (5 bases). The CDR3 is made up of 17 amino acids. V was clipped by 1 base and J by 3 bases, with 20 bases between them. The germline gives CDR1 SGHDT, CDR2 YYEEEE. CDR3 bases: TGTGCCAGCAGCTTGAGGTTAACAGGACGGGCCGTCTACGAGCAGTACTTC. It is translated as CASSLRLTGRAVYEQYF.

The J gene is TRBJ2-3, the V gene TRBV12-3 or TRBV12-4; D might be TRBD1 (5 bases). V lost 2 bases and J 6 bases, leaving 6 bases between the germline ends. This CDR3 has 12 amino acids. The CDR3 DNA reads as TGTGCCAGCAGTTTATCAGGGGATACGCAGTATTTT. Translation: CASSLSGDTQYF.

The rearrangement joins TRBV19 to TRBJ1-1; maybe TRBD1 (6 bases). CDR3 length: 15 amino acids. Germline CDR1 is LNHDA and CDR2 is SQIVND (reference sequence). V lost 2 bases and J lost 0, with 10 bases in between. CDR3 bases: TGTGCCAGTAGTATAAAAGGGGGGCTGAACACTGAAGCTTTCTTT. The encoded protein is CASSIKGGLNTEAFF.

This chain joins TRBV2 and TRBJ2-7; D remains ambiguous. The CDR3 is 10 residues long. V lost 4 bases, J lost 6 bases, and 4 bases lay in between. Germline V gene sequence: CDR1 SNHLY, CDR2 FYNNEI. CDR3 DNA sequence: TGTGCCAGCAGTGGAGTCGAGCAGTACTTC. This translates into CASSGVEQYF.

The J gene is TRBJ1-6, the V gene TRBV5-6, with D unresolved. V lost 0 bases and J lost 8, with 6 bases in between. Germline V CDR1 and CDR2: SGHDT, YYEEEE. This CDR3 is 13 amino acids long. The CDR3 protein is CASSLAGDSPLHF. The CDR3 nucleotides are TGTGCCAGCAGCTTGGCAGGCGATTCACCCCTCCACTTT. Using reference TRBV5-6 and TRBJ1-6 for the parts outside the CDR3, the full variable domain is DAGVTQSPTHLIKTRGQQVTLRCSPKSGHDTVSWYQQALGQGPQFIFQYYEEEERQRGNFPDRFSGHQFPNYSSELNVNALLLGDSALYLCASSLAGDSPLHFGNGTRLTVT.

The rearrangement joins TRBV20-1 to TRBJ1-4; 10 bases fit TRBD1. The J segment lost 8 bases and the V segment lost 5 bases, leaving 11 bases of the junction unmatched. The V gene's germline CDR1 is DFQATT and CDR2 SNEGSKA (reference sequence). This CDR3 spans 15 amino acids. The DNA of the CDR3 is TGCAGTGCTCGTGACCCGACAGGGGGCGAGGAAAAACTGTTTTTT. Amino acids: CSARDPTGGEEKLFF.

This clone has a single count. The chain is built from TRBV11-2 and TRBJ1-1; no clear D. Germline V lookup: CDR1 SGHAT, CDR2 FQNNGV. Between the trimmed V and J ends, which lost 6 bases and 6 bases, there was a span of 17 bases. The CDR3 runs to 14 residues. The CDR3 region has the DNA TGTGCCAGCAGACTCCCCGGAGGGCAAGCTGAAGCTTTCTTT. Residues: CASRLPGGQAEAFF.

V is TRBV9 and J is TRBJ2-3; tentative D call: TRBD1 (5 bases). The CDR3 is 14 amino acids. V dropped 0 bases and J dropped 4 bases, with 9 bases sitting between them. The germline V gene has CDR1 SGDLS and CDR2 YYNGEE. The CDR3 nucleotides read TGTGCCAGCAGCGTAGCTACGACAGCAGATACGCAGTATTTT. Translation: CASSVATTADTQYF.

The chain uses TRBV15 and TRBJ2-1, with no clear D. The CDR3 has 11 amino acids. CDR1 is LNHNV, CDR2 YYDKDF, per germline (reference sequence). V was trimmed by 2 bases and J by 6 bases, leaving 2 bases between them. CDR3 amino acids: CATSRTNEQFF. CDR3 DNA sequence: TGTGCCACCAGCAGAACCAATGAGCAGTTCTTC.

The J gene is TRBJ1-4, the V gene TRBV7-2; D not resolved. V lost 6 bases to trimming and J lost 0 bases, with 11 bases between them. The CDR3 runs 15 residues. Germline V gene sequence: CDR1 SGHTA, CDR2 FQGNSA. The CDR3 nucleotides are TGTGCCAGCAGTTTTCACGGGACAACTAATGAAAAACTGTTTTTT. Translation: CASSFHGTTNEKLFF.

CDR3 bases: TGTGCCAGCAGCCTCGGGTATCTTGAAGCTTTCTTT. Translating it yields CASSLGYLEAFF. The V call is TRBV5-6, the J call TRBJ1-1, with D hard to call. Between the trimmed V and J ends, which lost 4 bases and 7 bases, there was a span of 11 bases. Germline loops: CDR1 SGHDT, CDR2 YYEEEE. The CDR3 contains 12 residues.

The V call is TRBV5-1, the J call TRBJ1-4, with 9 bases identical to TRBD1. Germline V gene sequence: CDR1 SGHRS, CDR2 YFSETQ. The CDR3 covers 16 residues. The V segment lost 3 bases and the J segment 5 bases; nucleotides outside the gene matches: 8. The CDR3 sequence is CASSSSMDRGNEKLFF. The CDR3 DNA sequence: TGCGCCAGCAGCTCCAGCATGGACAGGGGAAATGAAAAACTGTTTTTT.

The chain carries TRBV5-1 and TRBJ1-4; TRBD1 matches at 9 bases. The J segment lost 6 bases and the V segment lost 4 bases, leaving 7 bases of the junction unmatched. The germline gives CDR1 SGHRS, CDR2 YFSETQ. The CDR3 is made up of 15 amino acids. CDR3 sequence reads: CASSLSGTGYEKLFF. In nucleotides, the CDR3 is TGCGCCAGCAGCCTTTCCGGGACAGGGTATGAAAAACTGTTTTTT.

The V and J genes are TRBV5-1 and TRBJ2-3; D gene uncertain. Germline V gives CDR1 SGHRS, CDR2 YFSETQ. With 0 bases removed from V and 6 bases from J, the gap between germline ends came to 11 bases. CDR3 length: 14 amino acids. CDR3 sequence reads: CASSLEQPRDTQYF. The CDR3 DNA follows: TGCGCCAGCAGCTTGGAACAGCCCAGGGATACGCAGTATTTT.

The V call is TRBV6-5, the J call TRBJ1-1; D ambiguous. Trimming shortened V by 2 bases and J by 0 bases, and 7 bases separated the two germline ends. The germline V gene encodes CDR1 MNHEY and CDR2 SVGAGI. CDR3 size: 14 residues. The CDR3 bases are TGTGCCAGCAGTTACGGACCCATGAACACTGAAGCTTTCTTT. Its translation is CASSYGPMNTEAFF.

The chain uses TRBV28 and TRBJ2-7, with 8 bases lining up with TRBD2. CDR1 is MDHEN, CDR2 SYDVKM, per germline. V gave up 4 bases and J gave up 6 bases; unmatched junction bases: 11. The CDR3 has 15 residues. CDR3 in amino acids: CASSSGPAGASEQYF. In DNA form, the CDR3 reads TGTGCCAGCAGTTCCGGGCCAGCGGGAGCCTCCGAGCAGTACTTC.

This sequence joins TRBV2 and TRBJ2-2, with unresolved D. This CDR3 region has 15 residues. The germline V gene has CDR1 SNHLY and CDR2 FYNNEI. V shed 6 bases and J shed 0 bases, with 11 bases lying between them. The CDR3 region has the DNA TGTGCCAGCAGAGTCATAGTCGCGAACACCGGGGAGCTGTTTTTT. Protein: CASRVIVANTGELFF.

The chain has TRBV19 and TRBJ2-4, with a tentative D call TRBD2 (5 bases). The germline V gene encodes CDR1 LNHDA and CDR2 SQIVND (reference sequence). V was pared by 5 bases and J by 6 bases, with 11 bases between. CDR3 length: 13 amino acids. The CDR3 DNA sequence: TGTGCCAGTAGTGGGGAGTTTTTAAACATTCAGTACTTC. As protein: CASSGEFLNIQYF.

This chain uses TRBV2 with TRBJ2-1, with TRBD2 identical over 12 bases. This CDR3 contains 16 residues. V shed 3 bases, J shed 9 bases, and the junction held 9 bases outside the gene matches. Germline assignment: CDR1 SNHLY and CDR2 FYNNEI. CDR3 region: CASSETSGSLRGEQFF. The DNA of the CDR3 is TGTGCCAGCAGTGAGACTAGCGGGAGTTTAAGAGGTGAGCAGTTCTTC.

This chain uses TRBV29-1 with TRBJ2-7; 7 nucleotides match TRBD1. Unmatched junction bases numbered 8, after V lost 7 bases and J lost 2 bases. In germline, CDR1 is SQVTM, CDR2 ANQGSEA. This CDR3 contains 13 residues. CDR3 in amino acids: CSAQTGYPYEQYF. CDR3 nucleotide sequence: TGCAGCGCCCAGACAGGGTATCCCTACGAGCAGTACTTC.

Note on this clone: The junction does not match germline at one end; this may be a read error. J is TRBJ1-5 and V is TRBV7-9; no definite D call. This CDR3 spans 12 amino acids. Germline lookup yields CDR1 SEHNR and CDR2 FQNEAQ (reference sequence). CDR3 loop: CASSLVSPPLYF. CDR3 in DNA: TGTGCCAGCAGCTTAGTTTCGCCGCCTCTCTATTTT.

The chain joins TRBV7-3 to TRBJ2-3, with a tentative D call TRBD1 (5 bases). V shed 1 base and J shed 4 bases, with 15 bases lying between them. Germline CDR1 reads SGHTA; CDR2 reads FQGTGA. The CDR3 totals 16 residues. The CDR3 sequence is CASSLKQVGSSDTQYF. The CDR3 DNA sequence: TGTGCCAGCAGCTTAAAACAGGTCGGGTCGTCAGATACGCAGTATTTT.

The chain is built from TRBV21-1 and TRBJ2-7. TRBV21-1 is a recognized pseudogene. This CDR3 is built from 14 residues. The CDR3 reads CASSKPGEGDEQYF. The CDR3 coding sequence is TGTGCCAGCAGCAAACCGGGAGAGGGGGACGAGCAGTACTTC.